These T cell receptor beta chains were read from a single sample in a study of T-cell reconstitution after alpha-beta-depleted transplantation in children. TCRdb fed the PCR reads into MiXCR, producing one record per CDR3 protein. The sample has about 440,000 distinct CDR3 sequences, approximately 41% seen once; the top ten hold 27%. The input for sequencing was PBMCs, taken before TCRalphabeta/CD19-depleted stem cell transplant. These receptors all stem from a girl aged 2 to 10 with aplastic anemia, due to receive a stem cell transplant. The CDR3 runs from the conserved cysteine through the conserved F or W. The order of the fields is J gene, clone size, V gene, D gene, CDR3 protein, CDR3 DNA. D genes are given only for firm matches. For some rows the clone size is stated as once, few or many, or as a class when expanded; others skip it.

TRBJ2-3 | NA | TRBV7-8 | TRBD2 | CASSVQGLAFTDTQYF | TGTGCCAGCAGCGTACAGGGACTAGCGTTCACAGATACGCAGTATTTT
TRBJ2-1 | NA | TRBV4-3 | NA | CASSQEPEVDEQFF | TGCGCCAGCAGCCAAGAACCCGAGGTCGATGAGCAGTTCTTC
TRBJ2-3 | NA | TRBV12-3/TRBV12-4 | TRBD1 | CASSLAPGQGADTQYF | TGTGCCAGCAGTTTAGCCCCAGGACAGGGGGCAGATACGCAGTATTTT
TRBJ2-3 | once | TRBV7-9 | NA | CASSSAVTTTTDTQYF | TGTGCCAGCAGCTCGGCGGTGACGACGACCACAGATACGCAGTATTTT
TRBJ2-1 | NA | TRBV5-1 | TRBD2 | CASSPRAGELDEQFF | TGCGCCAGCAGCCCGCGAGCGGGAGAGTTAGATGAGCAGTTCTTC
TRBJ1-1 | NA | TRBV6-5 | NA | CASSSRTEAFF | TGTGCCAGCAGCTCGCGCACTGAAGCTTTCTTT
TRBJ1-4 | many | TRBV5-5 | NA | CASSLQAGESEKLFF | TGTGCCAGCAGCTTGCAAGCAGGGGAAAGCGAAAAACTGTTTTTT
TRBJ1-1 | NA | TRBV6-1 | NA | CASSRPTGAFTNTEAFF | TGTGCCAGCAGTCGACCGACGGGTGCCTTTACGAACACTGAAGCTTTCTTT
TRBJ2-1 | NA | TRBV5-4 | NA | CASSRRTDNEQFF | TGTGCCAGCAGCCGAAGGACTGACAATGAGCAGTTCTTC
TRBJ2-5 | few | TRBV9 | TRBD2 | CASSVGKGTSGVQETQYF | TGTGCCAGCAGCGTAGGAAAGGGGACTAGCGGGGTCCAAGAGACCCAGTACTTC
TRBJ2-3 | NA | TRBV28 | NA | CASSLFTGTIKTDTQYF | TGTGCCAGCAGTTTATTCACCGGGACCATAAAGACAGATACGCAGTATTTT
TRBJ1-1 | NA | TRBV27 | TRBD1 | CASSFGQGSEAFF | TGTGCCAGCAGTTTTGGACAGGGGTCTGAAGCTTTCTTT
TRBJ1-1 | NA | TRBV5-5 | NA | CASSSYSGQTGAFF | TGTGCCAGCAGCTCCTATTCGGGACAAACTGGAGCTTTCTTT
TRBJ2-2 | NA | TRBV7-7 | TRBD2 | CASSPRQGTSGANTGELFF | TGTGCCAGCAGCCCCCGGCAAGGGACTAGCGGGGCGAACACCGGGGAGCTGTTTTTT
TRBJ2-3 | once | TRBV4-1 | NA | CASSLDPHGDTQYF | TGCGCCAGCAGCCTAGACCCACACGGAGATACGCAGTATTTT
TRBJ2-1 | many | TRBV7-9 | TRBD2 | CASSPRLAGGYNEQFF | TGTGCCAGCAGCCCGCGACTAGCGGGAGGGTACAATGAGCAGTTCTTC
TRBJ2-5 | NA | TRBV12-3/TRBV12-4 | NA | CASSGIQQETQYF | TGTGCCAGCAGTGGGATCCAGCAAGAGACCCAGTACTTC
TRBJ2-5 | many | TRBV7-8 | TRBD2 | CASSSSSGRAKTQYF | TGTGCCAGCAGCTCTTCTAGCGGGAGGGCAAAGACCCAGTACTTC
TRBJ2-3 | NA | TRBV11-2 | NA | CASSLSATRAVTQYF | TGTGCCAGCAGCTTGAGCGCCACCCGCGCGGTTACGCAGTATTTT
TRBJ2-1 | NA | TRBV4-1 | TRBD2 | CASSFQREGYNEQFF | TGCGCCAGCAGCTTCCAACGGGAGGGTTACAATGAGCAGTTCTTC
TRBJ1-1 | few | TRBV4-2 | NA | CASSQREGAEAFF | TGTGCCAGCAGCCAAAGGGAGGGTGCTGAAGCTTTCTTT
TRBJ1-1 | many | TRBV27 | NA | CASNSVRLRNTEAFF | TGTGCCAGCAACTCAGTACGTCTGAGGAACACTGAAGCTTTCTTT
TRBJ1-1 | NA | TRBV20-1 | NA | CSARETGRASAFF | TGCAGTGCTAGAGAGACAGGTCGCGCGTCAGCTTTCTTT
TRBJ2-1 | many | TRBV5-1 | NA | CASSLAPSGTYNEQFF | TGCGCCAGCAGCTTGGCGCCCAGCGGCACCTACAATGAGCAGTTCTTC
TRBJ2-7 | few | TRBV20-1 | TRBD1 | CSASQDRGYEQYF | TGCAGTGCCTCCCAAGACAGGGGATACGAGCAGTACTTC
TRBJ2-2 | NA | TRBV7-8 | TRBD2 | CASSLDLAVNTGELFF | TGTGCCAGCAGCTTAGACCTAGCGGTTAACACCGGGGAGCTGTTTTTT
TRBJ2-7 | few | TRBV20-1 | NA | CSARREGNYEQYF | TGCAGTGCCCGGAGGGAAGGGAACTACGAGCAGTACTTC
TRBJ2-2 | few | TRBV5-1 | TRBD2 | CASSLVQGLNTGELFF | TGCGCCAGCAGCTTGGTCCAGGGACTAAACACCGGGGAGCTGTTTTTT
TRBJ2-2 | NA | TRBV20-1 | NA | CSARIGPGSGTGELFF | TGCAGTGCTAGAATCGGGCCAGGGAGTGGCACCGGGGAGCTGTTTTTT
TRBJ2-2 | many | TRBV27 | NA | CASSFDVLGTNTGELFF | TGTGCCAGCAGTTTTGACGTTCTAGGGACGAACACCGGGGAGCTGTTTTTT
TRBJ2-7 | few | TRBV20-1 | NA | CSAIRREAYEQYF | TGCAGTGCTATTAGACGCGAGGCCTACGAGCAGTACTTC
TRBJ2-1 | NA | TRBV20-1 | NA | CSAREGRGNEQFF | TGCAGTGCTAGAGAGGGGCGGGGCAATGAGCAGTTCTTC
TRBJ2-1 | few | TRBV30 | NA | CAWSAPGANEQFF | TGTGCCTGGAGTGCCCCAGGAGCGAATGAGCAGTTCTTC
TRBJ2-1 | NA | TRBV27 | TRBD1 | CAHLGTGSPEQFF | TGTGCCCACCTCGGGACAGGGTCCCCTGAGCAGTTCTTC
TRBJ1-2 | many | TRBV28 | NA | CASSLPANYGYTF | TGTGCCAGCAGTTTACCGGCTAACTATGGCTACACCTTC
TRBJ2-7 | NA | TRBV5-1 | TRBD1 | CASSLELTGGNEQYF | TGCGCCAGCAGCTTGGAGTTAACAGGGGGCAACGAGCAGTACTTC
TRBJ1-1 | NA | TRBV25-1 | TRBD1 | CASVDRARANTEAFF | TGTGCCAGCGTTGACAGGGCAAGGGCGAACACTGAAGCTTTCTTT
TRBJ2-7 | NA | TRBV13 | NA | CASSLGQARSSYEQYF | TGTGCCAGCAGCTTAGGACAGGCCAGAAGCTCCTACGAGCAGTACTTC
TRBJ2-7 | NA | TRBV7-6 | NA | CASSLGGGYSYEQYF | TGTGCCAGCAGCTTAGGTGGGGGATACTCCTACGAGCAGTACTTC
TRBJ2-5 | NA | TRBV5-4 | NA | CASSLDGRTQYF | TGTGCCAGCAGCTTGGATGGAAGGACCCAGTACTTC
TRBJ2-2 | many | TRBV9 | NA | CASSETQYYTGELFF | TGTGCCAGCAGCGAGACCCAATATTACACCGGGGAGCTGTTTTTT
TRBJ2-1 | few | TRBV5-1 | TRBD2 | CASSSSPTGGSMWSPYNEQFF | TGCGCCAGCAGCTCTTCACCTACCGGCGGGAGTATGTGGAGCCCCTACAATGAGCAGTTCTTC
TRBJ2-1 | NA | TRBV27 | TRBD2 | CASSSSGRDQFF | TGTGCCAGCAGTTCCAGCGGGAGGGACCAGTTCTTC
TRBJ2-5 | once | TRBV4-2 | NA | CASSPSDGQETQYF | TGTGCCAGCAGCCCCTCGGACGGACAAGAGACCCAGTACTTC
TRBJ2-7 | NA | TRBV14 | NA | CASSGQTSYEQYF | TGTGCCAGCTCGGGACAAACCTCCTACGAGCAGTACTTC
TRBJ2-7 | NA | TRBV6-1 | NA | CASSERYEQYF | TGTGCCAGCAGTGAAAGGTACGAGCAGTACTTC
TRBJ1-1 | few | TRBV7-9 | NA | CASSTRGEAFF | TGTGCCAGCAGCACCAGGGGTGAAGCTTTCTTT
TRBJ2-1 | NA | TRBV9 | TRBD2 | CASSSREAGGNEQFF | TGTGCCAGCAGCTCACGGGAAGCGGGAGGGAATGAGCAGTTCTTC
TRBJ2-3 | many | TRBV6-5 | NA | CASSYSRRESTDTQYF | TGTGCCAGCAGTTACTCGAGGCGGGAAAGCACAGATACGCAGTATTTT
TRBJ2-7 | NA | TRBV7-9 | NA | CASSTWLRSYEQYF | TGTGCCAGCAGCACGTGGCTCCGCTCCTACGAGCAGTACTTC
TRBJ2-1 | NA | TRBV20-1 | NA | CCTPGLVGGGPRNEQFF | TGCTGTACCCCGGGGCTAGTAGGGGGAGGGCCCAGGAATGAGCAGTTCTTC
TRBJ1-6 | NA | TRBV20-1 | TRBD1 | CSARGGGNSPLHF | TGCAGTGCTAGGGGAGGGGGCAATTCACCCCTCCACTTT
TRBJ1-2 | once | TRBV9 | NA | CASSRSAEAGYTF | TGTGCCAGCAGTCGATCCGCGGAGGCTGGCTACACCTTC
TRBJ1-2 | few | TRBV13 | TRBD1 | CASSSNRGTRGYTF | TGTGCCAGCAGCTCGAACAGGGGAACGAGGGGCTACACCTTC
TRBJ1-2 | few | TRBV6-1 | NA | CASTRTANYGYTF | TGTGCCAGCACCCGGACAGCTAACTATGGCTACACCTTC
TRBJ1-1 | NA | TRBV27 | TRBD1 | CASKGTGGLTEAFF | TGTGCCAGCAAAGGAACAGGGGGCTTAACTGAAGCTTTCTTT
TRBJ2-4 | NA | TRBV20-1 | TRBD1 | CSALGQGVNIQYF | TGCAGTGCTCTTGGACAGGGGGTTAACATTCAGTACTTC
TRBJ2-7 | NA | TRBV11-2 | TRBD2 | CASRPGPTSGTRKGSYEQYF | TGTGCCAGCAGACCCGGCCCCACTAGCGGGACGAGGAAGGGCTCCTACGAGCAGTACTTC